The sequence of this T cell receptor beta chain was determined in a study of blood T cell repertoires in COVID-19. Trimming left V 6 bases short and J 2 bases short, with 14 bases between. The CDR3 spans 15 residues. Germline CDR1 reads MNHNY; CDR2 reads SVGAGI (reference sequence). Source study methods: Scientists estimated how many nucleated cells there were by amplifying reference gene primers. Generated by immunoSEQ multiplex PCR, the TCRdb table keeps only in-frame clones and is missing some. Clone size and the V and J calls come from that table; the DNA yielded D and trimming. Here the sample spans fewer than 300,000 clones, approximately 85% being singletons.

Sequencing used peripheral blood. This receptor was obtained from a human donor with COVID-19, enrolled during active disease. The donor label of this sample is uncertain. The rearrangement joins TRBV6-6 to TRBJ1-3, with D uncertain. CDR3 sequence reads: CASSAGLVAGNTIYF. In DNA form, the CDR3 reads TGTGCCAGCAGCGCCGGACTGGTGGCTGGAAACACCATATATTTT.